These 5 T cell receptor beta chains were sequenced from one sample in a study of blood T cell repertoires in COVID-19. Measured with immunoSEQ multiplex PCR; TCRdb has only the in-frame clones, and not every one. The table records roughly 200,000 clones, around 85% of them present only once. Sequencing was carried out using PBMCs or T cells enriched from blood (not recorded which). The receptors were sampled from a man aged 35-49 years who had recovered from COVID-19.

J is TRBJ1-2 and V is TRBV5-1, with 9 positions matching TRBD1. V lost 6 bases to trimming and J lost 5 bases; unmatched junction nucleotides: 8. Germline CDR1 SGHRS, CDR2 YFSETQ. The CDR3 has 14 residues. The CDR3 reads CASNPTGGSYGYTF. The CDR3 DNA follows: TGCGCCAGCAACCCAACAGGGGGCAGTTATGGCTACACCTTC.

This rearrangement joins TRBV4-3 to TRBJ2-1, with TRBD2 matching 12 bases. V was pared by 0 bases and J by 8 bases, with 5 bases of the junction left unmatched. Germline V gives CDR1 LGHNA, CDR2 YSLEER. The CDR3 extends over 16 amino acids. This chain's CDR3 is CASSQETSGSQDEQFF. CDR3 DNA: TGCGCCAGCAGCCAAGAGACTAGCGGGAGTCAGGATGAGCAGTTCTTC.

The V call is TRBV29-1, the J call TRBJ1-3; D not resolved. Trimming removed 5 bases at V and 4 bases at J, with 9 bases between. The CDR3 is 12 residues long. The germline CDR1 and CDR2 sequences are SQVTM and ANQGSEA. CDR3 DNA sequence: TGCAGCGTTATATTCCAGGGAAACACCATATATTTT. Translated: CSVIFQGNTIYF.

This chain connects TRBV30 to TRBJ2-2; 7 nucleotides align to TRBD1. The CDR3 is 17 residues long. Germline V gene lookup returns CDR1 GTSNPN and CDR2 SVGIG (reference sequence). Germline trimming cut 1 base from V and 4 bases from J; bases unmatched to any gene: 12. The CDR3 spells CAWSDPPGQRITGELFF. CDR3 in DNA: TGTGCCTGGAGTGACCCTCCGGGACAGAGAATCACCGGGGAGCTGTTTTTT.

The gene calls are TRBV30 and TRBJ1-5; no firm D call. The CDR3 has 14 residues. Germline loops: CDR1 GTSNPN, CDR2 SVGIG (reference sequence). The ends were cut back, 0 bases at V and 6 bases at J, with 12 bases in the middle. The CDR3 DNA is TGTGCCTGGAGTGTAAGCCCTGGCGGTCAGCCCCAGCATTTT. This sequence encodes CAWSVSPGGQPQHF.